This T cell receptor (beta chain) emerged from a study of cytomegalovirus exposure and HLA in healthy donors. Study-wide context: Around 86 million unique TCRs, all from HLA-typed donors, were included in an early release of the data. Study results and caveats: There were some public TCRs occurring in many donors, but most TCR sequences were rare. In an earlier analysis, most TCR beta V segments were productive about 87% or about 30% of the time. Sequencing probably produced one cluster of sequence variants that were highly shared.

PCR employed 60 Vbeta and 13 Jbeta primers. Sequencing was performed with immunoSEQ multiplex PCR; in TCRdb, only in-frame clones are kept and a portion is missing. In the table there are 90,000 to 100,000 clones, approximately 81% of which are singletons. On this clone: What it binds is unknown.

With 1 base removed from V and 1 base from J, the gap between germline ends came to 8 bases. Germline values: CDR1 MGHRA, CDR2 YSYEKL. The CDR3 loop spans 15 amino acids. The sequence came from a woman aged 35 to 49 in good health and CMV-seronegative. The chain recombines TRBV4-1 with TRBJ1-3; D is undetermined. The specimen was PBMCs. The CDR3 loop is CASSQAAASGNTIYF. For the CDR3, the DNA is TGCGCCAGCAGCCAAGCGGCGGCTTCTGGAAACACCATATATTTT.